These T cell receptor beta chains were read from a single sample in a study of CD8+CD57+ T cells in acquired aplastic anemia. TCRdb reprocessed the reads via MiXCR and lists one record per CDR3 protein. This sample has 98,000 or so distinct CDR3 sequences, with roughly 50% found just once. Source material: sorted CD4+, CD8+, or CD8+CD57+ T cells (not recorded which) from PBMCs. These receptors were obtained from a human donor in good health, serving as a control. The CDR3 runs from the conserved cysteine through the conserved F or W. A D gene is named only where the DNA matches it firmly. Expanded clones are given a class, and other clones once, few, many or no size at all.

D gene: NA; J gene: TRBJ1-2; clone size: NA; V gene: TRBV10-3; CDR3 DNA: TGTGCCAGCAGGAATAATCCTTCCTATGGCTACACCTTC; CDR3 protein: CASRNNPSYGYTF
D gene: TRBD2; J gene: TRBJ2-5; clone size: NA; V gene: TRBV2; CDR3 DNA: TGTGCCAGCAGTGGATATACTAGCGGGGCCGAACAAGAGACCCAGTACTTC; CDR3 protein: CASSGYTSGAEQETQYF
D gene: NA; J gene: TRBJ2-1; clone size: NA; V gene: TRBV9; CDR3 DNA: TGTGCCAGCACCACCCCGGGGGTAGATGAGCAGTTCTTC; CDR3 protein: CASTTPGVDEQFF
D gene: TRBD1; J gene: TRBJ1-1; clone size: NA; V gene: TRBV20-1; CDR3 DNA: TGCAGTGCTAGAGGGGAGACAGGGACCACTGAAGCTTTCTTT; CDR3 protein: CSARGETGTTEAFF
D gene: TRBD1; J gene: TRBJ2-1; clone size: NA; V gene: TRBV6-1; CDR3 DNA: TGTGCCAGCAGGACCGGGACAGGGGTCTCTGAGCAGTTCTTC; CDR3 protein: CASRTGTGVSEQFF
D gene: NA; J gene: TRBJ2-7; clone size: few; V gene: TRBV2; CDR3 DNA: TGTGCCAGCAGTGGAGGCGGGGGGACAGCCTACGAGCAGTACTTC; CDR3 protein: CASSGGGGTAYEQYF
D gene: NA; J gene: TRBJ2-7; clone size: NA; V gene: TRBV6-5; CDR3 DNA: TGTGCCAGCAGTTACGGGGCAGGGAGCTCCTACGAGCAGTACTTC; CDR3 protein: CASSYGAGSSYEQYF
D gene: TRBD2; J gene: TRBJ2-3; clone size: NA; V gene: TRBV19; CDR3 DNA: TGTGCCAGTAGTAGTAGCGGGGGGACAGAGGATACGCAGTATTTT; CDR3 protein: CASSSSGGTEDTQYF
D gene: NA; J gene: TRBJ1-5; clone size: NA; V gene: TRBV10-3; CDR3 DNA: TGTGCCATTGGTCCACAGGATCAGCCCCAGCATTTT; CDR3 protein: CAIGPQDQPQHF
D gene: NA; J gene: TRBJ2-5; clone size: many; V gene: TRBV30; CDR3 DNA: TGTGCCTGGAGTAACCAGGCGGGAGAGACCCAGTACTTC; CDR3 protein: CAWSNQAGETQYF
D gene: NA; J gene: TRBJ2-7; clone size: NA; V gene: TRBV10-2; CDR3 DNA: TGCGCCAGCAGTGATTGGGGACTTCCCTCCTACGAGCAGTACTTC; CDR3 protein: CASSDWGLPSYEQYF
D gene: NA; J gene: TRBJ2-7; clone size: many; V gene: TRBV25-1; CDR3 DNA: TGTGCCAGCAGTGGGGGGGGCAGCATCTCCTACGAGCAGTACTTC; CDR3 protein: CASSGGGSISYEQYF
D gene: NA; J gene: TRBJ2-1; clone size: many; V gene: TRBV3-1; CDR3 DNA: TGTGCCAGCAGCCAAGGAGTACACCACCGAGAGCAGTTCTTC; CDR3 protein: CASSQGVHHREQFF
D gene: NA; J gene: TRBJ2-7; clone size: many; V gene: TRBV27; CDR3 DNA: TGTGCCAGCAGTTTCAGACGAGACCCCGGAACGGAGCAGTACTTC; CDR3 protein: CASSFRRDPGTEQYF
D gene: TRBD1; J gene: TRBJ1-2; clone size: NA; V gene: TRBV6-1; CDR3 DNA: TGTGCCAGCAGCTCCCAAGGGGGCGGCTACACCTTC; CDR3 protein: CASSSQGGGYTF
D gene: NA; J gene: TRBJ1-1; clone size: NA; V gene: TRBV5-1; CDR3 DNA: TGCGCCAGCAGCCTGGGACCTCTAACGAACACTGAAGCTTTCTTT; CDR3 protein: CASSLGPLTNTEAFF
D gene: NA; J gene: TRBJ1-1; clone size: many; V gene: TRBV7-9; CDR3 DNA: TGTGCCAGCAGCAACGTGGACACTAACACTGAAGCTTTCTTT; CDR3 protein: CASSNVDTNTEAFF
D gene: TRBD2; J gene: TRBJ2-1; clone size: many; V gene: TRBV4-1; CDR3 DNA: TGCGCCAGCAGCCTGGGGGGGACTAGCGGATACAATGAGCAGTTCTTC; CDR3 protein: CASSLGGTSGYNEQFF
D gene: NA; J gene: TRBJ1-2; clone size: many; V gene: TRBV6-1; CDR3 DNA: TGTGCCAGCAGTGCCGGAACCAACTATGGCTACACCTTC; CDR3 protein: CASSAGTNYGYTF
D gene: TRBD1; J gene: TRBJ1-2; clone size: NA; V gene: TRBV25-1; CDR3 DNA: TGTGCCAGCAGTGATGGGGGACAGGGGGCGCAAGGCTACACCTTC; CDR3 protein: CASSDGGQGAQGYTF
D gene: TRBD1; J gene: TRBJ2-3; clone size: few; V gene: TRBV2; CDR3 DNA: TGTGCCAGCAGTGACTCGACAGGGGGCGCAGATACGCAGTATTTT; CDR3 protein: CASSDSTGGADTQYF
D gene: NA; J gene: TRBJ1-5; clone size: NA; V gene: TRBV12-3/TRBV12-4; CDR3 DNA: TGTGCCAGCAGTTTGTCGGATAGCAATCAGCCCCAGCATTTT; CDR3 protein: CASSLSDSNQPQHF
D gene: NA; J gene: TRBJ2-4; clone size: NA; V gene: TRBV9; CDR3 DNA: TGTGCCAGCAGCGTAGAAAACATTCAGTACTTC; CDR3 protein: CASSVENIQYF
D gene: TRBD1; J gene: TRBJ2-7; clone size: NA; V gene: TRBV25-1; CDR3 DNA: TGTGCCAGCAGAGATCATCAGGGGGTGGGCGAGCAGTACTTC; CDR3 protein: CASRDHQGVGEQYF
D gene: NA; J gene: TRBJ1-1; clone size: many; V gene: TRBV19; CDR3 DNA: TGTGCCAGTAGTATGGACTTTGGGGACAAGGGTTCGGGCACTGAAGCTTTCTTT; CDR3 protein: CASSMDFGDKGSGTEAFF
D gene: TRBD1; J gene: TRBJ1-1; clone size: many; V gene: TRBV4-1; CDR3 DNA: TGCGCCAGCAGCCAAGCTCCGGGACAGGGAGCTGAAGCTTTCTTT; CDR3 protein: CASSQAPGQGAEAFF
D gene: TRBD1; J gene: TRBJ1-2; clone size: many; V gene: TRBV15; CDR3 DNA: TGTGCCACCCAAGAGGGGACAGGGGCCCTCAATCACTATGGCTACACCTTC; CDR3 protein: CATQEGTGALNHYGYTF